This T cell receptor (beta chain) was retrieved from a study of OX40 agonist ivuxolimab in advanced cancers. As for the study in general: Patients achieving partial responses numbered three: one hepatocellular carcinoma case and two cutaneous melanoma cases.

At cycle 4 day 1, cycle 7 day 1, and baseline, blood was sampled. Only a few counts were recorded for this clone. Germline CDR1 reads SNHLY; CDR2 reads FYNNEI. CDR3 length equals 15 residues. V was cut by 8 bases and J by 6 bases, with 20 bases left in between. The protocol was immunoSEQ multiplex PCR, while the TCRdb copy is restricted to in-frame clones and leaves out a portion. The table includes about 83,000 clones, under 95% detected once. The gene calls are TRBV2 and TRBJ2-4, with D hard to call. This clonotype originated in an adult with an advanced solid tumor such as melanoma, head and neck, liver or kidney cancer. This specimen was CD4+ or CD8+ T cells sorted from blood, taken in a trial of the OX40 agonist ivuxolimab. The CDR3 reads CASCRASPSGNIQYF. Written as DNA, the CDR3 is TGTGCCAGCTGCCGGGCCTCACCTAGTGGAAACATTCAGTACTTC.